Each of the 10 T cell receptor beta chains below was sequenced from the same sample in a study of blood T cells in healthy people across ages. The second PCR ran roughly 7 to 12 cycles with a sample-barcoded 5' primer and J-beta primers. MiXCR, applied by TCRdb to the 5' RACE reads, yields one record per CDR3 protein. The table includes about 500,000 distinct CDR3 sequences, 20% to 30% detected once. The sample was also reused in another study, on T cells of mothers and their children.

Sequencing input: blood. These receptors originate from a boy aged 5-17 years in good health.

This clonotype was counted only a few times. The CDR3 sequence is CASRKDREFPETQYF. CDR3 nucleotide sequence: TGTGCCAGCAGAAAGGACAGGGAATTCCCAGAGACCCAGTACTTC. The chain employs TRBV6-8 and TRBJ2-5; TRBD1 matches 8 bases. J lost 4 bases, V lost 6 bases, and 10 bases had no gene match. The CDR3 is made up of 15 amino acids. Germline V gene sequence: CDR1 MNHGY, CDR2 SAAAGT.

This clonotype was counted only a few times. The chain carries TRBV10-3 and TRBJ1-1; TRBD1 might be the D (5 bases). This CDR3 spans 12 amino acids. V lost 7 bases to trimming and J lost 11 bases, with 17 bases between them. The germline V gene encodes CDR1 ENHRY and CDR2 SYGVKD. CDR3 in amino acids: CAITTAIGEAFF. The DNA for the CDR3 is TGTGCCATCACGACAGCTATAGGGGAGGCTTTCTTT.

The chain combines TRBV9 with TRBJ1-1, with unresolved D. V gave up 3 bases and J gave up 2 bases, with 8 bases separating them. The CDR3 loop spans 13 amino acids. The germline V gene has CDR1 SGDLS and CDR2 YYNGEE. The DNA for the CDR3 is TGTGCCAGCAGCGCCTCACGTAACACTGAAGCTTTCTTT. Translation gives CASSASRNTEAFF.

This chain joins TRBV4-1 and TRBJ2-1; D might be TRBD1 (6 bases). The last part of the DNA fits TRBJ2-7 better; the J call may be wrong. Germline assignment: CDR1 MGHRA and CDR2 YSYEKL. This CDR3 contains 16 residues. CDR3 sequence: CASSQDPTGRAYEQYF. The CDR3, as DNA: TGCGCCAGCAGCCAAGATCCTACAGGGAGAGCCTACGAGCAGTACTTC.

The chain is built from TRBV7-2 and TRBJ2-3; D gene ambiguous. Germline values: CDR1 SGHTA, CDR2 FQGNSA. The CDR3 is made up of 14 amino acids. V was clipped by 1 base and J by 4 bases, with 9 bases between them. The CDR3 region is CASSLGAGPDTQYF. In nucleotides, the CDR3 is TGTGCCAGCAGCTTAGGGGCAGGCCCAGATACGCAGTATTTT.

Many counts were recorded for this clonotype. The chain joins TRBV6-1 to TRBJ1-5; D ambiguous. Trimming stripped 5 bases from V and 4 bases from J, with 12 bases between. Germline-derived CDR1 and CDR2 are MNHNS and SASEGT. CDR3 size: 14 residues. CDR3 DNA: TGTGCCAGCAGTCCGACGCACCCAAATCAGCCCCAGCATTTT. Residues: CASSPTHPNQPQHF.

The genes are TRBV29-1 and TRBJ1-2; TRBD1 matches at 7 bases. The germline gives CDR1 SQVTM, CDR2 ANQGSEA. The CDR3 covers 12 residues. Unmatched junction bases numbered 2, after V lost 3 bases and J lost 4 bases. This CDR3 reads CSVDDRVYGYTF. The CDR3 bases are TGCAGCGTTGATGACAGGGTCTATGGCTACACCTTC.

This clonotype has more than one count but fewer than ten. The chain couples TRBV7-3 to TRBJ2-5, with 14 bases lining up with TRBD2. The DNA end is a closer match to TRBJ2-1, so the J assignment may be wrong. In germline, CDR1 is SGHTA, CDR2 FQGTGA. CDR3 length equals 16 residues. The CDR3, as DNA: TGTGCCAGCAGCTCCCAGACTAGCGGGGGGGCCTATGAGCAGTTCTTC. It yields the protein CASSSQTSGGAYEQFF.

This chain connects TRBV9 to TRBJ2-3; a weak D match, TRBD2 (6 bases). This CDR3 contains 18 residues. Germline CDR1 SGDLS, CDR2 YYNGEE. Trimming left V 0 bases short and J 1 base short, with 18 bases between. The CDR3 sequence is CASSVGTLASAGTDTQYF. Written as DNA, the CDR3 is TGTGCCAGCAGCGTAGGGACCCTTGCTAGCGCTGGCACAGATACGCAGTATTTT.

This chain links TRBV5-8 with TRBJ2-5; 8 bases are shared with TRBD1. The DNA end is a closer match to TRBJ2-1, so the J assignment may be wrong. The CDR3 is 14 residues long. Germline-derived CDR1 and CDR2 are SGHTS and YDEGEE. CDR3 DNA sequence: TGTGCCAGCAGCCCTGGGGCAGGGGGCGATGAGCAGTTCTTC. Residues: CASSPGAGGDEQFF.